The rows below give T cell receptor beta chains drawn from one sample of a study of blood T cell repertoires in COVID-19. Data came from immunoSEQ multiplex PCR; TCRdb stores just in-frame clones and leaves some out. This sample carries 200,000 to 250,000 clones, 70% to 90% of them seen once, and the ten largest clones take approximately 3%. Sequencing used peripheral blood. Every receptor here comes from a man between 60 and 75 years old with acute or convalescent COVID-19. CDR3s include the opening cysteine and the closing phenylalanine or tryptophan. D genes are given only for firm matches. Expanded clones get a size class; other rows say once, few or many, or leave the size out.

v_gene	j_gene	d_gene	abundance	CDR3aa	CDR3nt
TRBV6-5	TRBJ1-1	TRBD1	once	CASSRQGILGTEAFF	TGTGCCAGCAGCAGACAGGGGATATTGGGCACTGAAGCTTTCTTT
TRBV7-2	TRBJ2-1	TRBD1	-	CASSYTGGVYEQFF	TGTGCCAGCAGTTATACAGGGGGCGTCTATGAGCAGTTCTTC
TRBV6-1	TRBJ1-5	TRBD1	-	CASSGRTGPSNQPQHF	TGTGCCAGCAGTGGGAGGACAGGCCCTAGCAATCAGCCCCAGCATTTT
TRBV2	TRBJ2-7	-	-	CASSGPGLGHEQYF	TGTGCCAGCAGTGGCCCGGGTCTGGGGCACGAGCAGTACTTC
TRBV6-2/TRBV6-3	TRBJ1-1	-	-	CASSYLGQGIGAFF	TGTGCCAGCAGTTACCTTGGGCAGGGGATAGGGGCTTTCTTT
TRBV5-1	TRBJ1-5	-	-	CASSLGGSGQPQHF	TGCGCCAGCAGCTTGGGAGGGAGTGGTCAGCCCCAGCATTTT
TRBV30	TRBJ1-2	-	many	CAWSVRGRTISGYGYTF	TGTGCCTGGAGTGTACGGGGCAGGACTATATCTGGCTATGGCTACACCTTC
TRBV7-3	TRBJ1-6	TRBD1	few	CASSLGQDYNSPLHF	TGTGCCAGCAGCCTGGGACAGGATTATAATTCACCCCTCCACTTT
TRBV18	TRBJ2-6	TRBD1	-	CASSPSTGGRSGANVLTF	TGTGCCAGCTCACCCTCGACAGGGGGTCGCTCTGGGGCCAACGTCCTGACTTTC
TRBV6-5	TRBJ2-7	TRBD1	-	CASSYQGATYEQYF	TGTGCCAGCAGTTATCAGGGGGCAACCTACGAGCAGTACTTC
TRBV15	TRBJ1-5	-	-	CATSRDPLPPGPQHF	TGTGCCACCAGCAGAGATCCCCTTCCCCCGGGACCCCAGCATTTT
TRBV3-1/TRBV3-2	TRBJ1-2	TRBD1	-	CASSPTIQGLSYGYTF	TGTGCCAGCAGCCCCACGATACAGGGGCTCTCATATGGCTACACCTTC
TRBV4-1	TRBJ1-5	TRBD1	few	CASSQVGQGMGSNQPQHF	TGCGCCAGCAGCCAAGTGGGACAGGGAATGGGTAGCAATCAGCCCCAGCATTTT
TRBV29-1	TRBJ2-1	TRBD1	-	CSVERGGQGSDEQFF	TGCAGCGTTGAAAGAGGGGGACAGGGATCCGATGAGCAGTTCTTC
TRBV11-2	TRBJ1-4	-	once	CASSSRRGEKLFF	TGTGCCAGCAGCTCAAGGAGGGGTGAAAAACTGTTTTTT
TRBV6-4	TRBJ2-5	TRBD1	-	CASSLDRGETQYF	TGTGCCAGCAGTTTGGACAGGGGAGAGACCCAGTACTTC
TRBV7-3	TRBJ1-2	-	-	CASSQDAYRGGQGYTF	TGTGCCAGCAGCCAGGACGCTTATAGGGGCGGCCAGGGCTACACCTTC
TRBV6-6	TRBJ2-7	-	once	CASKERQYEQYF	TGTGCCAGCAAAGAACGACAGTACGAGCAGTACTTC
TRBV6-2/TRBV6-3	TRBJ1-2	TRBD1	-	CASSPGTGNRYGYTF	TGTGCCAGCAGTCCCGGGACAGGGAATCGCTATGGCTACACCTTC
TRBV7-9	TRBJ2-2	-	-	CASSPAGTRAAGELFF	TGTGCCAGCAGCCCGGCCGGGACACGGGCGGCCGGGGAGCTGTTTTTT
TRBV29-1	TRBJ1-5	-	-	CSVGGGEGNQPQHF	TGCAGCGTTGGCGGGGGCGAGGGCAATCAGCCCCAGCATTTT
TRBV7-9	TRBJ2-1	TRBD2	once	CASSLTRGGTEQFF	TGTGCCAGCAGCTTGACGCGGGGGGGCACTGAGCAGTTCTTC
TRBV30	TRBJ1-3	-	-	CAWSVAGGSLSSGNTIYF	TGTGCCTGGAGTGTTGCGGGGGGGTCCCTCAGCTCTGGAAACACCATATATTTT
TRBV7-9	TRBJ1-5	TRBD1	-	CASSFTGGGQPQHF	TGTGCCAGCAGCTTCACAGGGGGAGGGCAGCCCCAGCATTTT
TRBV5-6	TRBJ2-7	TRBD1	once	CASSFLGTGYYEQYF	TGTGCCAGCAGCTTCCTCGGGACAGGGTACTACGAGCAGTACTTC
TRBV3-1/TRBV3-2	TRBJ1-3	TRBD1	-	CASSQGTGNSGNTIYF	TGTGCCAGCAGCCAAGGGACAGGAAACTCTGGAAACACCATATATTTT
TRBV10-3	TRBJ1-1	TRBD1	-	CAMREGQRNTEAFF	TGTGCCATGCGCGAGGGACAGAGGAACACTGAAGCTTTCTTT
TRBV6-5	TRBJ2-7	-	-	CASSYGHLVDSYEQYF	TGTGCCAGCAGTTACGGCCACCTCGTCGATTCCTACGAGCAGTACTTC
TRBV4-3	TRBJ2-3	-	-	CASSQGGRTDTQYF	TGCGCCAGCAGCCAGGGAGGACGGACCGATACGCAGTATTTT
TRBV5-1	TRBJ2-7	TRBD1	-	CASSSTVGQVYEQYF	TGCGCCAGCAGCTCAACCGTCGGACAGGTCTACGAGCAGTACTTC
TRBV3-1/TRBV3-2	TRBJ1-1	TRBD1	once	CASSHYGQGNTEAFF	TGTGCCAGCAGCCACTACGGACAGGGAAACACTGAAGCTTTCTTT
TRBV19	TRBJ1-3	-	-	CASSISTGINSGNTIYF	TGTGCCAGTAGTATCTCGACAGGAATCAACTCTGGAAACACCATATATTTT
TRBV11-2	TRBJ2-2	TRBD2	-	CASSSGRIAGFLNTGELFF	TGTGCCAGCAGCTCGGGCAGGATAGCGGGGTTCTTGAACACCGGGGAGCTGTTTTTT
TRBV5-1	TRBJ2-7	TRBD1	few	CASSNRGPYEQYF	TGCGCCAGCAGTAACAGGGGGCCATACGAGCAGTACTTC
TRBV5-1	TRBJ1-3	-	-	CASSRQAGDGNTIYF	TGCGCCAGCAGCCGACAGGCCGGTGATGGAAACACCATATATTTT
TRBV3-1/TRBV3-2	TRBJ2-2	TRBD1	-	CASSPLRGPGELFF	TGTGCCAGCAGCCCCCTCAGGGGGCCCGGGGAGCTGTTTTTT
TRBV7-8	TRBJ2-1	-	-	CASTYLLNYNEQFF	TGTGCCAGCACCTACCTTTTGAACTACAATGAGCAGTTCTTC
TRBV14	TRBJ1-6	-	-	CASSHWGGTVDNSPLHF	TGTGCCAGCAGCCACTGGGGCGGAACGGTGGATAATTCACCCCTCCACTTT
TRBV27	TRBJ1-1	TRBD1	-	CASSLYRGMNTEAFF	TGTGCCAGCAGTTTATACAGGGGGATGAACACTGAAGCTTTCTTT
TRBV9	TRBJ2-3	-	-	CASSARSGMGTDTQYF	TGTGCCAGCAGCGCCCGGTCGGGGATGGGCACAGATACGCAGTATTTT
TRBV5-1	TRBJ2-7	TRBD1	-	CASSLDRGHGEQYF	TGCGCCAGCAGCTTGGACAGGGGGCACGGCGAGCAGTACTTC
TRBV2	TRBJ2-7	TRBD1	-	CASTWGGTGEEEQYF	TGTGCCAGCACCTGGGGGGGGACAGGGGAAGAGGAGCAGTACTTC